The source of this T cell receptor beta chain is a study of spatial heterogeneity in lung cancer. Specified time point: blood at routine non-recurrence follow-up after resection. Whole RNA obtained from tumor, nontumor lung or frozen PBMC underwent sequencing without sorting. In TCRdb, the 5' RACE reads were re-called with MiXCR into one record per CDR3 protein. The sample holds some 120,000 distinct CDR3 sequences, 12% seen once. This clonotype was seen many times. Germline V CDR1 and CDR2: SGHVS, FNYEAQ. This CDR3 is built from 16 residues. Trimming took 1 base from V and 8 from J, leaving 18 bases between them.

The genes are TRBV7-6 and TRBJ2-1, with a weak D call TRBD2 (6 bases). The sequence was collected from a male donor with early-stage non-small cell lung cancer. The sample here was PBMCs, taken at follow-up. This CDR3 reads CASSLGSMLARDEQFF. The CDR3, as DNA: TGTGCCAGCAGCTTAGGGTCCATGCTAGCGCGGGATGAGCAGTTCTTC.